The 28 T cell receptor beta chains in this list originate from one sample, sequenced in a study of beta chain features in type 1 diabetes. Overall study findings and caveats: Shorter TCRB CDR3s, moderately but significantly so, were found in Type 1 diabetes patients in all four CD4+ subsets.

Of the isolated RNA, all was reverse transcribed, and so the sequenced material was expressed TCRB transcripts. Clones were read by immunoSEQ multiplex PCR, and TCRdb kept only the in-frame ones, dropping some. The sample lists about 280,000 clones; 14% to 15% were seen once. Their antigen targets remain unknown. Sequencing used naive CD4+ T cells from blood. The receptors derive from a young man with type 1 diabetes.

This clone came up a few times. This sequence joins TRBV4-1 and TRBJ2-6, with 8 bases that match TRBD1. CDR1 is MGHRA and CDR2 is YSYEKL in the germline V gene. Trimming cost V 4 bases and J 4 bases; bases outside gene matches: 9. The length of the CDR3 is 17 residues. The DNA of the CDR3 is TGCGCCAGCAGCCTCGGGACAGGCCATAGGGGGGCCAACGTCCTGACTTTC. This translates into CASSLGTGHRGANVLTF.

The chain links TRBV28 to TRBJ2-7, with 8 nucleotides matching TRBD2. Unmatched junction bases numbered 10, after V lost 1 base and J lost 2 bases. The germline V gene encodes CDR1 MDHEN and CDR2 SYDVKM. The CDR3 contains 17 residues. The CDR3 DNA reads as TGTGCCAGCAGTTTATCGTGGCTAGCGGGCTTGACCTACGAGCAGTACTTC. Its translation is CASSLSWLAGLTYEQYF.

The V and J genes are TRBV7-9 and TRBJ2-3; TRBD2 aligns across 7 bases. This CDR3 contains 15 residues. The germline CDR1 and CDR2 sequences are SEHNR and FQNEAQ (reference sequence). The junction had 6 bases not matched to a gene; V was cut back by 1 base and J by 5 bases. CDR3 DNA sequence: TGTGCCAGCAGCTTAGACGCCGGGGGGTTAGATACGCAGTATTTT. Translation gives CASSLDAGGLDTQYF.

This clone was detected only a few times. This chain's CDR3 is CATSRDRIAGGSETQYF. The CDR3 DNA follows: TGTGCCACCAGCAGAGATCGGATAGCGGGAGGGTCGGAGACCCAGTACTTC. The chain employs TRBV15 and TRBJ2-5; TRBD2 matches 11 bases. The junction had 8 bases not matched to a gene; V was cut back by 0 bases and J by 5 bases. Germline V gene data show CDR1 as LNHNV and CDR2 as YYDKDF (reference sequence). The length of the CDR3 is 17 residues.

The gene calls are TRBV25-1 and TRBJ1-6; TRBD1 agrees at 9 bases. This CDR3 spans 17 amino acids. V shed 4 bases, J shed 10 bases, and the junction held 14 bases outside the gene matches. Looked up from germline, CDR1 is MGHDK and CDR2 is SYGVNS. Written as DNA, the CDR3 is TGTGCCAGCAGTGCACAACATCCGGGACAGGGACGATCACCCCTCCACTTT. This encodes CASSAQHPGQGRSPLHF.

Only a few counts were recorded for this clone. This sequence joins TRBV18 and TRBJ2-7; 12 bases agree with TRBD2. CDR1 is KGHSH and CDR2 is LQKENI in the germline V gene. V lost 2 bases, J lost 0 bases, and 2 bases stayed unmatched. CDR3 length: 16 amino acids. The CDR3 nucleotides read TGTGCCAGCTCACCAGGACTAGCGGGACACTCCTACGAGCAGTACTTC. It codes for CASSPGLAGHSYEQYF.

The table lists this clone with a few counts. This sequence joins TRBV7-9 and TRBJ2-3, with TRBD2 matching 15 bases. The V and J ends lost 4 bases and 8 bases, in that order; junction bases with no gene match: 13. Per germline, CDR1 SEHNR and CDR2 FQNEAQ (reference sequence). This CDR3 has 18 residues. CDR3 DNA sequence: TGTGCCAGCAGCTCCGGGACTAGCGGGAGGATTGGGCAGGGTACGCAGTATTTT. Translation: CASSSGTSGRIGQGTQYF. The full variable domain, its missing parts supplied by reference TRBV7-9 and TRBJ2-3, is DTGVSQNPRHKITKRGQNVTFRCDPISEHNRLYWYRQTLGQGPEFLTYFQNEAQLEKSRLLSDRFSAERPKGSFSTLEIQRTEQGDSAMYLCASSSGTSGRIGQGTQYFGPGTRLTVL.

This clone showed up just a few times. The V call is TRBV10-3, the J call TRBJ1-2; 9 bases agree with TRBD1. The CDR3 covers 14 residues. Germline CDR1 and CDR2: ENHRY and SYGVKD. Trimming at V came to 4 bases and at J to 2 bases, leaving 2 bases not matched to a gene. As DNA, the CDR3 is TGTGCCATCAGTGGGGGACAGGGCAACTATGGCTACACCTTC. Translating gives CAISGGQGNYGYTF.

This clone was counted only a few times. J is TRBJ2-1 and V is TRBV19; 8 bases are shared with TRBD2. Trimming removed 4 bases from V and 7 bases from J; junction bases left unmatched: 9. Germline loops: CDR1 LNHDA, CDR2 SQIVND (reference sequence). This CDR3 spans 15 amino acids. This CDR3 is CASSTRKRESNEQFF. The DNA for the CDR3 is TGTGCCAGTAGTACCCGAAAGCGGGAGTCTAATGAGCAGTTCTTC.

The chain couples TRBV6-1 to TRBJ1-6; D is unresolved. Germline V gene lookup returns CDR1 MNHNS and CDR2 SASEGT. Trimming pared 6 bases from V and 7 bases from J, leaving 16 bases between. The CDR3 spans 15 residues. The CDR3 loop reads CASSPPGWLNSPLHF. The CDR3 DNA sequence: TGTGCCAGCAGCCCGCCGGGGTGGTTGAATTCACCCCTCCACTTT.

V usage is TRBV11-2 and J usage is TRBJ2-2; 8 bases are shared with TRBD1. There are 16 residues in the CDR3. The V gene's germline CDR1 is SGHAT and CDR2 FQNNGV. The trim removed 2 bases at V and 1 base at J, leaving 3 bases unmatched. This CDR3 is CASSLPGQGNTGELFF. CDR3 sequence (DNA): TGTGCCAGCAGCTTACCCGGACAGGGGAACACCGGGGAGCTGTTTTTT.

This clone came up a few times. J is TRBJ1-5 and V is TRBV30, with unresolved D. V was shortened by 3 bases and J by 3 bases, with 15 bases between the two germline ends. The CDR3 has 15 amino acids. From germline, CDR1 is GTSNPN and CDR2 SVGIG (reference sequence). CDR3 protein: CAWSAPSTVNQPQHF. The CDR3 DNA sequence: TGTGCCTGGAGCGCTCCAAGCACGGTCAATCAGCCCCAGCATTTT.

The V call is TRBV18, the J call TRBJ1-1, with 7 bases fitting TRBD1. Germline lookup yields CDR1 KGHSH and CDR2 LQKENI. This CDR3 is built from 17 residues. Losses at the gene ends were 3 bases for V and 8 bases for J; bases not matched to a gene: 18. The CDR3 loop reads CASSPIGQEAPGREAFF. CDR3 nucleotide sequence: TGTGCCAGCTCACCGATCGGACAGGAAGCCCCTGGGAGGGAAGCTTTCTTT.

This clone has just a few counts. The chain links TRBV25-1 to TRBJ2-7, with D tentatively TRBD2 (6 bases). The CDR3 runs 13 residues. Germline V CDR1 and CDR2: MGHDK, SYGVNS. Trimming removed 2 bases at V and 2 bases at J, with 7 bases between. The CDR3 loop is CASSEAGTYEQYF. Written as DNA, the CDR3 is TGTGCCAGCAGTGAAGCGGGAACCTACGAGCAGTACTTC.

The V call is TRBV6-6, the J call TRBJ2-7; 7 nucleotides line up with TRBD2. Germline CDR1 MNHNY, CDR2 SVGAGI (reference sequence). V lost 6 bases, J lost 6 bases, and 11 bases stayed unmatched. The CDR3 is 14 amino acids. The CDR3 coding sequence is TGTGCCAGCAGCTTCGCTGGCGGGGGACTCGAGCAGTACTTC. Amino acid sequence: CASSFAGGGLEQYF.

This clone has just a few counts. V is TRBV29-1 and J is TRBJ1-3; a weak D match, TRBD1 (6 bases). CDR1 is SQVTM and CDR2 is ANQGSEA in the germline V gene. Deletions cut 7 bases from V and 0 bases from J, with 19 bases between. This CDR3 is 16 amino acids long. This CDR3 is CSAHGGPPFSGNTIYF. The CDR3 DNA follows: TGCAGCGCCCACGGGGGGCCACCATTCTCTGGAAACACCATATATTTT.

A few counts support this clone. The chain couples TRBV5-5 to TRBJ2-7; 7 bases are a match to TRBD1. Trimming cost V 5 bases and J 0 bases; bases outside gene matches: 5. The CDR3 runs to 14 residues. Germline V gene data show CDR1 as SGHKS and CDR2 as YYEKEE (reference sequence). This chain's CDR3 is CASSETGISYEQYF. The CDR3 DNA is TGTGCCAGCAGTGAGACAGGGATCTCCTACGAGCAGTACTTC.

This chain links TRBV7-9 with TRBJ2-4, with TRBD2 identical over 8 bases. The CDR3 loop spans 17 amino acids. The V and J ends lost 5 bases and 7 bases, in that order; junction bases with no gene match: 16. The germline V gene has CDR1 SEHNR and CDR2 FQNEAQ (reference sequence). CDR3 region: CASSPWGTGGAENIQYF. The DNA of the CDR3 is TGTGCCAGCAGCCCCTGGGGGACCGGGGGGGCCGAGAACATTCAGTACTTC.

There are a few counts of this clone. The chain joins TRBV28 to TRBJ2-1; D call uncertain. The CDR3 covers 11 residues. The germline V gene has CDR1 MDHEN and CDR2 SYDVKM. Trimming shortened V by 5 bases and J by 12 bases, and 11 bases separated the two germline ends. The CDR3 nucleotides are TGTGCCAGCAGTCCTGCGTTCGGGCAGTTCTTC. Translating gives CASSPAFGQFF.

This clone has a handful of counts. The chain uses TRBV2 and TRBJ1-5; 7 positions match TRBD1. The germline V gene encodes CDR1 SNHLY and CDR2 FYNNEI. The ends lost 5 bases at V and 1 base at J; junction bases unmatched: 2. This CDR3 has 14 amino acids. CDR3 sequence: CASSQGVSNQPQHF. CDR3 coding DNA: TGTGCCAGCAGTCAGGGGGTCAGCAATCAGCCCCAGCATTTT.

There are a few counts of this clone. The CDR3 loop is CASSSRQGAVRETQYF. The CDR3, as DNA: TGTGCCAGCAGCAGCCGACAGGGGGCGGTTCGGGAGACCCAGTACTTC. The chain carries TRBV7-2 and TRBJ2-5; 10 bases map to TRBD1. Germline assignment: CDR1 SGHTA and CDR2 FQGNSA. Trimming removed 5 bases from V and 5 bases from J; junction bases left unmatched: 11. This CDR3 region has 16 residues. Full variable domain (outside the CDR3, taken from reference TRBV7-2 and TRBJ2-5): GAGVSQSPSNKVTEKGKDVELRCDPISGHTALYWYRQSLGQGLEFLIYFQGNSAPDKSGLPSDRFSAERTGGSVSTLTIQRTQQEDSAVYLCASSSRQGAVRETQYFGPGTRLLVL.

The V gene is TRBV6-5, the J gene TRBJ2-1; the D gene is possibly TRBD1 (6 bases). The germline CDR1 and CDR2 sequences are MNHEY and SVGAGI. The CDR3 spans 13 residues. Trimming left V 6 bases short and J 8 bases short, with 14 bases between. CDR3 amino acids: CASRNRVLDEQFF. The CDR3 region has the DNA TGTGCCAGCAGAAACAGGGTTCTCGATGAGCAGTTCTTC.

The chain's CDR3 is CASSLNWQATDTQYF. CDR3 coding DNA: TGTGCCAGCAGCTTAAACTGGCAGGCCACAGATACGCAGTATTTT. The chain is built from TRBV11-2 and TRBJ2-3; D gene unclear. V was trimmed by 2 bases and J by 2 bases, leaving 11 bases between them. Germline CDR1 and CDR2: SGHAT and FQNNGV. This CDR3 is built from 15 residues. Looking up the rest from reference TRBV11-2 and TRBJ2-3 gives the full variable domain: EAGVAQSPRYKIIEKRQSVAFWCNPISGHATLYWYQQILGQGPKLLIQFQNNGVVDDSQLPKDRFSAERLKGVDSTLKIQPAKLEDSAVYLCASSLNWQATDTQYFGPGTRLTVL.

V usage is TRBV6-5 and J usage is TRBJ1-5, with 8 nucleotides matching TRBD1. This CDR3 is 14 amino acids long. Per germline, CDR1 MNHEY and CDR2 SVGAGI. V was pared by 6 bases and J by 6 bases, with 7 bases of the junction left unmatched. CDR3 loop: CASSLTGEGQPQHF. CDR3 nucleotide sequence: TGTGCCAGCAGCTTGACAGGGGAGGGTCAGCCCCAGCATTTT.

The chain is built from TRBV29-1 and TRBJ1-1, with TRBD1 as a possible D gene (6 bases). Germline lookup yields CDR1 SQVTM and CDR2 ANQGSEA. CDR3 length equals 13 residues. Trimming removed 7 bases at V and 0 bases at J, with 12 bases between. CDR3 nucleotide sequence: TGCAGCGCCAAAAGGGGGTTGAACACTGAAGCTTTCTTT. Its protein is CSAKRGLNTEAFF.

This clone has just a few counts. J is TRBJ1-1 and V is TRBV30; possible D gene TRBD1, 5 bases. Germline V CDR1 and CDR2: GTSNPN, SVGIG (reference sequence). V lost 5 bases and J 8 bases, leaving 15 bases between the germline ends. This CDR3 is built from 12 residues. CDR3 in DNA: TGTGCCTGGGCCGGACAAAGGCTCGAAGCTTTCTTT. Translating it yields CAWAGQRLEAFF.

This chain links TRBV6-6 with TRBJ1-1; 8 positions agree with TRBD1. This CDR3 comprises 14 residues. V lost 5 bases, J lost 7 bases, and 9 bases stayed unmatched. The germline gives CDR1 MNHNY, CDR2 SVGAGI (reference sequence). The CDR3 protein is CASSTRTGSIEAFF. DNA of the CDR3: TGTGCCAGCAGTACCCGGACAGGGTCGATTGAAGCTTTCTTT.

The sample holds a few counts of this clone. This sequence joins TRBV28 and TRBJ2-7; D uncertain. Looked up from germline, CDR1 is MDHEN and CDR2 is SYDVKM. The CDR3 is 12 residues long. V lost 8 bases and J 3 bases, leaving 11 bases between the germline ends. Here the CDR3 reads CASDSLGYEQYF. Written as DNA, the CDR3 is TGTGCCAGCGACTCCCTTGGCTACGAGCAGTACTTC.